The sequence of this T cell receptor beta chain was determined in a study of shared clonotypes between healthy human individuals. Study-level information: CD4 naive and CD4 memory each took three plates per donor, while CD8 naive took two and CD8 memory one.

Broader study findings: Generation probability values for non-shared clonotypes were lower than those for clonotypes shared by all four donors.

Method: immunoSEQ multiplex PCR; TCRdb's copy keeps in-frame clones and lacks some. The sample has under 600,000 clones, 95% to 96% seen once; the top ten hold about 0.068%. Comments on this clone: Antigen: not known.

Germline V gene data show CDR1 as SGHKS and CDR2 as YYEKEE (reference sequence). The V gene lost 3 bases and the J gene lost 5 bases, with 9 bases spanning the gap. This CDR3 has 13 amino acids. Sequenced sample: naive CD4+ T cells sorted from blood. Documented subset: CD45RA+ positively selected. The receptor's source is a young woman in good health. The chain has TRBV5-5 and TRBJ1-5; D not certain. CDR3 sequence reads: CASSSRLYQPQHF. The CDR3 DNA sequence: TGTGCCAGCAGCTCGCGGCTCTATCAGCCCCAGCATTTT. Using reference TRBV5-5 and TRBJ1-5 for the parts outside the CDR3, the full variable domain is DAGVTQSPTHLIKTRGQQVTLRCSPISGHKSVSWYQQVLGQGPQFIFQYYEKEERGRGNFPDRFSARQFPNYSSELNVNALLLGDSALYLCASSSRLYQPQHFGDGTRLSIL.